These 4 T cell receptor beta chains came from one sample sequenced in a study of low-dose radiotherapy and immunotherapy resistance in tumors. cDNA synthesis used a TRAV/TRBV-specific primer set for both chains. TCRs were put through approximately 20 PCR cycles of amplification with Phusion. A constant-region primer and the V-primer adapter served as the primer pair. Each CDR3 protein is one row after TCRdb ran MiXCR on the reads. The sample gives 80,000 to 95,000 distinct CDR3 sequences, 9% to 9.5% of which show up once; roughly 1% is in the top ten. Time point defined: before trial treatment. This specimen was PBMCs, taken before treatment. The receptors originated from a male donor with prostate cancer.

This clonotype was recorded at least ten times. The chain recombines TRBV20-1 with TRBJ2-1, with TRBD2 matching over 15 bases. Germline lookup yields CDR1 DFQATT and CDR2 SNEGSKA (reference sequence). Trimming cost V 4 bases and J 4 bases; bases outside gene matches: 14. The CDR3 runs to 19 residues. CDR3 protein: CSAKSGLAGGQLQYNEQFF. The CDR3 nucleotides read TGCAGTGCTAAATCGGGACTAGCGGGAGGCCAATTACAGTACAATGAGCAGTTCTTC.

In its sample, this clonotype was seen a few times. DNA for the CDR3: TGTGCCAGCAGCCCTTGGCGACAGGGAGACACCGGGGAGCTGTTTTTT. This gives the protein CASSPWRQGDTGELFF. This rearrangement joins TRBV28 to TRBJ2-2, with TRBD1 matching 7 bases. The V and J ends lost 6 bases and 3 bases, in that order; junction bases with no gene match: 10. Looked up from germline, CDR1 is MDHEN and CDR2 is SYDVKM. The CDR3 length is 16 residues.

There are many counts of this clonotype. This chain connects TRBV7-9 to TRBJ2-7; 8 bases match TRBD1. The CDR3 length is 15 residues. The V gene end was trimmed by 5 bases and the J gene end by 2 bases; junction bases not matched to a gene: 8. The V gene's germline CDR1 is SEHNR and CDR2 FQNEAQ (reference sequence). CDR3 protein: CASSRIGQGTYEQYF. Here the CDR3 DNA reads TGTGCCAGCAGCCGAATTGGACAGGGAACCTACGAGCAGTACTTC.

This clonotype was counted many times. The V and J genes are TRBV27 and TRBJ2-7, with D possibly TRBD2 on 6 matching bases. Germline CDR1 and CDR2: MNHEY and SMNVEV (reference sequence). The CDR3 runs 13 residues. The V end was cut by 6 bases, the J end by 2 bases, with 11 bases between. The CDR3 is CASRGLATYEQYF. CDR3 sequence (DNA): TGTGCCAGCAGGGGACTCGCGACCTACGAGCAGTACTTC.